This T cell receptor (beta chain) was retrieved from a study of T-cell memory formation after mild COVID-19. General observations from the study: Cross-reactive memory apparently joined, as some responding clones appeared in pre-infection memory. There was no confirmation that second-wave clones peaking on day 37 were SARS-CoV-2 specific.

The CDR3 runs to 17 residues. Germline loops: CDR1 SEHNR, CDR2 FQNEAQ (reference sequence). J was trimmed by 1 base and V by 5 bases; bases with no gene match: 11. This clonotype was counted between two and nine times. Its antigen is currently unknown. TCRdb re-called the 5' RACE reads through MiXCR, storing one row per CDR3 protein. The data hold about 40,000 distinct CDR3 sequences, with 6% to 7.5% observed a single time. The J gene is TRBJ2-1, the V gene TRBV7-9; 7 bases fit TRBD1. This clonotype was obtained from an adult who had mild COVID-19 (a few samples of this study predate the infection). Cell type and time point are not known. The sample consisted of PBMCs or a T cell subset sorted from them (not recorded which). In DNA, the CDR3 is TGTGCCAGCAGCGAAACATTTAAGGGGGCGTCCTACAATGAGCAGTTCTTC. Protein: CASSETFKGASYNEQFF.